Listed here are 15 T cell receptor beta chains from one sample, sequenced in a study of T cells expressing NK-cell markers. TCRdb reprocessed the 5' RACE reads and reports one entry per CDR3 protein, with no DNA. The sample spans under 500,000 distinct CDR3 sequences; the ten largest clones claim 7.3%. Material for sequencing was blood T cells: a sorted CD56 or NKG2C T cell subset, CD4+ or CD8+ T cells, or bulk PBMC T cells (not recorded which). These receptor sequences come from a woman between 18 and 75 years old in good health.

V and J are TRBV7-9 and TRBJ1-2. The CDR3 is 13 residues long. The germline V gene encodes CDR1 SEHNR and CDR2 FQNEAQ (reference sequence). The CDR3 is CASSLGAVGGYTF. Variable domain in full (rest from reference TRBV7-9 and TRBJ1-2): DTGVSQNPRHKITKRGQNVTFRCDPISEHNRLYWYRQTLGQGPEFLTYFQNEAQLEKSRLLSDRFSAERPKGSFSTLEIQRTEQGDSAMYLCASSLGAVGGYTFGSGTRLTVV.

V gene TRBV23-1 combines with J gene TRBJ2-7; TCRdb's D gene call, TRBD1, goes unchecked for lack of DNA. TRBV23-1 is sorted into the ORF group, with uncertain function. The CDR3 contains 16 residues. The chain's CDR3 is CASNWVRSGQGNEQYF.

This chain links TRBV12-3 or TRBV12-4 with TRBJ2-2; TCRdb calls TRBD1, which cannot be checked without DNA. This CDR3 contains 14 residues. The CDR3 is CASSFKGVTGELFF.

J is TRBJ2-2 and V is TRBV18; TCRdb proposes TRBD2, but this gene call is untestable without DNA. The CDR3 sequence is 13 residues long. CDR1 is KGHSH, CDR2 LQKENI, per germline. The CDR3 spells CASSPQRDGELFF.

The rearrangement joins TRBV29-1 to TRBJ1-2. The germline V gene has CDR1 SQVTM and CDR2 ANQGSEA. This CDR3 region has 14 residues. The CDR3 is CSVGWPGLLTGYTF.

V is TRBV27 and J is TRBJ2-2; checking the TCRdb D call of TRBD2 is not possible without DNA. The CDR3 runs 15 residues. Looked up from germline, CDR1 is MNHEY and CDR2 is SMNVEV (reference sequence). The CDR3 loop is CASTSAGKHTGELFF.

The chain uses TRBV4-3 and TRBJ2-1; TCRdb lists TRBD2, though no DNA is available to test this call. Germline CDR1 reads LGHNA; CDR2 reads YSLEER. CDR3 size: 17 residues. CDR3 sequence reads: CASSLLLRLDEYNEQFF.

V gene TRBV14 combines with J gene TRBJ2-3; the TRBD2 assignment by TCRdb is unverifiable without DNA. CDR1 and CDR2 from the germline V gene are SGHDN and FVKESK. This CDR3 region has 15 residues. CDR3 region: CASSAGLAGTDTQYF.

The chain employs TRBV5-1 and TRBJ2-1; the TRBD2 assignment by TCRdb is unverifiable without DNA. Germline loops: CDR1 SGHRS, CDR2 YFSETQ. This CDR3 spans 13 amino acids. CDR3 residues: CASSTGTSYEQFF.

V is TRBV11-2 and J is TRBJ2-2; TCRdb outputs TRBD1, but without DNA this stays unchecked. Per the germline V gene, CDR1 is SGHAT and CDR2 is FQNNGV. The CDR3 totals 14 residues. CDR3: CASSLGQGFGELFF. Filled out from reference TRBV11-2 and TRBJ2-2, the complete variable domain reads EAGVAQSPRYKIIEKRQSVAFWCNPISGHATLYWYQQILGQGPKLLIQFQNNGVVDDSQLPKDRFSAERLKGVDSTLKIQPAKLEDSAVYLCASSLGQGFGELFFGEGSRLTVL.

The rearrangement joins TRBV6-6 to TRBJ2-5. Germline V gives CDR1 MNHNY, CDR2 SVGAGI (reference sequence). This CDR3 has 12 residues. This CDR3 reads CASSAVEQTQYF.

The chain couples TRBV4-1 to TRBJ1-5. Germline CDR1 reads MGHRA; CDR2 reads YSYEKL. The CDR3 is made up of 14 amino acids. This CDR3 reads CASSQGHLNQPQHF.

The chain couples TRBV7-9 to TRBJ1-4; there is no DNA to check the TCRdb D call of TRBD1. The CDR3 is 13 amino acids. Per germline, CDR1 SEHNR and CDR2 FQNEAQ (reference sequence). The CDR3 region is CASKRGMNEKLFF.

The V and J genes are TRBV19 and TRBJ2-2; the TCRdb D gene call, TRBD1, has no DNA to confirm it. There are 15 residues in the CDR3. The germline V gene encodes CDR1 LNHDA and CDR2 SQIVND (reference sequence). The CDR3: CASSIAAGFTGELFF.

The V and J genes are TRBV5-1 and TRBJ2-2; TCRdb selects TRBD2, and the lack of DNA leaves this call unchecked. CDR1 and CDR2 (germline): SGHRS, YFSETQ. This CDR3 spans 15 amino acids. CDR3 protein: CASSLAGLETGELFF.